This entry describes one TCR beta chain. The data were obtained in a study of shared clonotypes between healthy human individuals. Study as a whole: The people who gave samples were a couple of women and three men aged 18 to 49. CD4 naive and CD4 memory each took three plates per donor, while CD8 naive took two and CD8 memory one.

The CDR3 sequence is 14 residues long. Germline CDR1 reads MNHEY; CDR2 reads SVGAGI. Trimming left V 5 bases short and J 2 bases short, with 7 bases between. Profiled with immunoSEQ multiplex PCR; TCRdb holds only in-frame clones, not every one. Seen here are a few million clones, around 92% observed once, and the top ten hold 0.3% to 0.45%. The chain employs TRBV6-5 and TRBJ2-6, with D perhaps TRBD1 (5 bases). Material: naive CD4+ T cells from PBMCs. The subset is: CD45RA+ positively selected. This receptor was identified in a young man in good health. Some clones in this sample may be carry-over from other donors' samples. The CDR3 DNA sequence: TGTGCCAGCAGTACGACAGCTGGGGCCAACGTCCTGACTTTC. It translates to CASSTTAGANVLTF.